Below, one TCR beta chain is given with its context. Its recognized antigen is unknown. No much larger clone is present one base from it, and per-base qualities are unavailable. The data were taken from a study of cytomegalovirus exposure and HLA in healthy donors (dated by TCRdb to 2015 to 2018). Notes on the research overall: An earlier analysis of several hundred of the donors reported 250 to 300 Gb of sequence data and roughly 100 million unique TCR beta sequences from around 200 million T cells. In the later analysis, no new phenotypic data were used to find candidate immune exposures; instead, reliance was placed on TCR beta sequences and their occurrence across donors. Of the 398 genotyped donors, approximately 83% fell in the genetic ancestry cluster associated with self-reported Caucasian donors. Alongside the repertoire data, information on donor age, sex, ethnicity and CMV serostatus was compiled. HLA typing included class I and class II loci at four-digit resolution. About 5 DR-DQ haplotypes were handled as single units for association and clustering, since linkage in the cohort was strong. The T cell repertoires of 666 subjects were profiled by immunosequencing and related to cytomegalovirus serostatus. All discovery cohort repertoires had been generated using a single sequencing platform. In a later genetic analysis, genome-wide SNP genotypes for about 55% of the 666 donors were used, and that subset was treated as a discovery cohort. An earlier analysis of several hundred of the donors applied high-throughput TCR beta sequencing to assess whether each TCR beta V gene segment acted as functional or pseudogenic. Across about 370 genotyped donors of the cohort, an average of approximately 240,000 unique TCR beta nucleotide sequences per donor were sequenced, and 15% to 20% of those sequences were non-productive. To predict cytomegalovirus infection status, the study combined high-throughput TCR immunosequencing, statistical association of individual TCRs with disease status, and machine learning. An early release covering roughly 580 HLA-typed donors comprised about 300 gigabases of sequencing data and 85 million to 100 million unique TCR sequences. Typing coverage differed by locus: A, B, C, DRB1 and DQB1 were typed in roughly 629-640 donors, DQA1 in around 500, DPA1 in around 600, and DPB1 in approximately 450. In addition to the first cohort of approximately 650 subjects, a separate validation cohort of about 120 different subjects was used. The study aimed to test whether signatures of past pathogen exposure could be identified by cataloging public T cell receptors. A later analysis re-analyzed previously published TCR beta repertoires from 500 to 700 donors and added high-resolution HLA genotyping to study TCR occurrence patterns.

The cohort was made up of 500 to 850 healthy bone marrow donors. Cohort members were all nominally healthy when sampled, although unrecorded immune exposures were likely present. The donor was CMV seropositive and belonged to the group of around 300 seropositive cohort members. Each donor provided a peripheral blood sample, and peripheral blood mononuclear cells were used for TCR beta sequencing. The Qiagen DNeasy Blood Extraction Kit was used to extract genomic DNA from the blood cell samples. On the study overall, not on this receptor specifically: For the cohort, immune exposure information was limited to CMV serostatus. In a later analysis, about 16,000 TCR beta sequences were associated with specific HLA alleles at a false discovery rate of 0.05. Linkage disequilibrium might explain the correlated functional status among segregating V segments, but an unknown experimental factor could not be excluded. In a later analysis, HLA-associated TCR beta chains showed more clonal expansion and lower generation probabilities than non-associated chains that were equally common. Some IMGT-functional V segments, including TRBV6-2 and TRBV6-3, could not be told apart with the 87-base-pair reads, so those segments were excluded. HLA typing was unavailable for some donors at each locus, so association tests used only the typed subset. In a later analysis, TCR association rates were found to vary across HLA loci, with the most associated TCRs seen for DRB1 alleles and the fewest for HLA-C alleles. In an earlier analysis of approximately 600 of the donors, most TCR beta V segments were observed in productive rearrangements about 87% or about 30% of the time, broadly matching IMGT annotations. Several of the top co-occurrence clusters appeared to be linked to parvovirus B19, influenza, CMV and Epstein-Barr virus, according to a later analysis. The authors suggested that the approach could potentially be generalized to other disease states and immunological phenotypes. A further reported finding was that TCR beta sequences accurately predicted the HLA-A and HLA-B alleles for most subjects in the first cohort. Only TCR beta chains were sequenced in this cohort, and the absence of alpha or paired-chain data limited detectable features. According to a later genetic analysis, donors in an Asian-associated ancestry cluster had fewer N-insertions in productive TCRs than the roughly 660-donor mean. A few of the identified cytomegalovirus-associated TCR beta chains were confirmed in vitro to be specific for cytomegalovirus antigens. Because counts were too low, 15 or so rarely observed V segments, including chromosome 9 orphons, were excluded from the earlier analysis of several hundred of the donors. The presence/absence analyses assumed that sequencing depth was roughly uniform across donors, and that assumption may not be true. According to a later analysis, most CMV-associated TCR beta chains appeared to be HLA-restricted, and the HLA associations seemed to be driven largely by CMV exposure. The classifier was reported to diagnose cytomegalovirus status with high specificity and sensitivity in both the original and validation cohorts. When HLA alleles, especially DR and DQ, strongly co-occurred, attributing TCR associations to individual alleles was difficult. In the study, about 150 TCR beta chains were listed as associated with cytomegalovirus. A cluster of highly shared sequence variants was judged likely to represent a technical artifact of the sequencing pipeline. V-gene and J-gene trimming of TCR beta chains was associated with a missense DCLRE1C variant in a later genetic analysis, and the association was replicated in an independent cohort. While some public TCRs were present in many individuals, most TCR sequences turned up only very rarely across donors.

The library was obtained by the immunoSEQ multiplex PCR assay. For the multiplex PCR, a mixture combining 60 forward primers for TCR Vbeta segments and 13 reverse primers for TCR Jbeta segments was used. A multiplex PCR assay on genomic DNA amplified the CDR3 region of rearranged TCR beta genes. Amplified TCR beta libraries were sequenced as 87-base-pair reads on the Illumina HiSeq System. As for the original processing: Across the 600 to 700 repertoires, a later analysis counted tens of millions of unique TCR beta chains, some 11 million of which were shared by at least two donors. Raw reads were error-corrected and collapsed into unique sequences by a nearest-neighbor algorithm in which closely related sequences were merged to remove PCR and sequencing errors. Alignment of CDR3 sequences to IMGT reference sequences was used to assign V, D and J gene segments. For a sequence to be retained, a match of at least six nucleotides to both a V gene segment and a J gene segment was required. A rearrangement counted as productive if the CDR3 had no stop codons and remained in frame with V and J, and every other rearrangement counted as non-productive. Following IMGT convention, CDR3 was defined as the stretch from the second conserved V-encoded cysteine up to the conserved J-encoded phenylalanine. The earlier analysis of 500 to 750 of the donors excluded any sequence lacking an unambiguous match to a single V gene segment. In an earlier analysis of roughly 600 of the donors, a V segment was called functional when productive rearrangements were above 56.7%, and segregating when the standard deviation between donors exceeded 5%. A statistical classification framework was built to diagnose cytomegalovirus status from the catalog of TCR beta chain sequences. A later analysis assigned V and J genes by comparing TCR nucleotide sequences with IMGT/GENE-DB human TR gene sequences. Using the TCRdist pipeline, a later analysis assigned CDR3 sequences along with most-parsimonious VDJ recombination scenarios. In a later analysis, each TCR beta chain was defined by its CDR3 amino acid sequence together with its V-gene family, and reads lacking a unique V-gene family were excluded. In a later analysis, around 650 highly shared, low-generation-probability nucleotide sequences were removed to address suspected cross-contamination and a sequencing artifact. In a later analysis, a clonal expansion index for each public chain was calculated from normalized within-repertoire ranks of inferred template counts. In a later analysis, generation probabilities were computed with a VDJ recombination model fitted to out-of-frame rearrangements, and the resulting probabilities were checked against IGoR. A later analysis scored TCR-TCR, TCR-HLA and TCR-CMV co-occurrence with hypergeometric tests, applying a repertoire-size bias correction to TCR pairs. To estimate false discovery rates, a later analysis permuted the HLA or CMV assignments 20 times. A later analysis grouped co-occurring TCRs with DBSCAN, adding TCRdist sequence similarity when clustering within HLA-allele-positive subsets. Repertoires with fewer than 30,000 or more than 120,000 public chains were left out of co-occurrence clustering, as were about 5 repertoires with anomalous nucleotide sharing. TCRdb took this table from immuneACCESS and kept in-frame rearrangements with V and J called. Such tables lack part of the clones; where checked against another copy, unresolved V genes explain under half of the gap, and the rest is unexplained. That table supplies the V and J calls and clone size; D and trimming were determined from the DNA. A total of 200,000 or so clones appear in this sample, around four fifths of them only once. Together, the top ten hold 6.5% of the sample.

CDR1 and CDR2 were assigned from the germline V gene as MGHDK and SYGVNS. The CDR3 numbers 14 residues from cysteine through phenylalanine. The kept DNA is CDR3 alone, 42 bases in frame from the first base. V and J lose 6 bases and 1 base, and a span of 10 bases separates them. The clonotype was recovered from a woman aged 45 to 65 in good health and CMV-seropositive. What was sequenced was PBMCs. The receptor chain draws on TRBV25-1 and TRBJ2-1, and perhaps TRBD2 as D gene, on 6 matching bases. The CDR3 reads as follows: CASRGGVSYNEQFF. The nucleotides are TGTGCCAGCAGAGGAGGGGTGTCCTACAATGAGCAGTTCTTC.